This TCR beta chain came from a study of T cell responses to AZD1222 COVID-19 vaccine (dated by TCRdb to 2020 to 2022). With regard to the full study: TCR sequencing covered approximately 230 trial participants: 207 given two doses of AZD1222 and 26 given two doses of MenACWY control vaccine. Trial participants were enrolled by age into 18-55, 56-69 and 70-plus year subgroups, with around 150, 28 and 57 TCR-sequenced participants respectively. On the study overall, not on this receptor specifically: Conclusions about previously exposed vaccinees are limited, since just six AZD1222 recipients were seropositive for SARS-CoV-2 at baseline. A significant rise in spike-specific TCR breadth and depth was observed after two AZD1222 doses relative to day 0 and relative to MenACWY recipients. The whole spike protein was spanned by vaccine-associated CD4 TCRs, and dominant responses were seen in regions 160-218 and 743-854. No day 14 peak-response samples were available, so repertoires were characterized only after the peak T cell response. In the small 56-69-year group, the increase in depth fell short of significance, most likely because of low power. Participants were mostly white British, with more females than males. The authors suggested clonal diversity may have been underestimated. Nearly half of unique spike-specific TCRs reportedly recognized epitopes outside regions mutated in the B.1.351 and B.1.1.7 variants.

A note on this clone: This clone's antigen is unknown. No base qualities exist here, and no much larger clone lies one base off it.

The label giving this sample's time point can be read as: about 28 days (+/-7) after the second vaccine dose. AZD1222 recipients given second doses at about 4 weeks or at about 12 weeks were pooled, since spike-specific TCR depth and breadth were not found to differ between the two schedules. Vaccinee samples were obtained from the UK trials COV001 and COV002, which included a single-blind randomized controlled phase 2/3 trial of AZD1222 (ChAdOx1 nCoV-19) in healthy adults. Trial participant PBMC samples were collected at day 0 and day 28 after the second dose for TCRbeta chain sequencing. The CDR3 regions of human TCRbeta chains were analyzed by immunosequencing. In the paper's pipeline: Repertoire TCRs were matched against a reference library of SARS-CoV-2-specific TCRs generated with the MIRA antigen-specificity platform. Breadth was defined as the fraction of unique TCRs that were SARS-CoV-2-associated. Depth was defined as the fraction of total T cells that were SARS-CoV-2-associated. Each spike-specific TCR was assigned to its reactive spike region and to a CD4 or CD8 class using the MIRA data. Log10-transformed breadth and depth values were compared by one-way ANOVA with Sidak's multiple comparisons tests. As stored in TCRdb, this immuneACCESS dataset retains in-frame rearrangements with V and J assigned. A fraction of the clones does not appear; measured against another copy, unresolved V genes explain less than half of the discrepancy, and the remainder lacks a known reason. The V and J calls and clone size are taken from that table; D and trimming were inferred from the DNA. Counted in this sample were 80,000 to 95,000 clones; about nine tenths of them appeared once. Approximately 5% of the sample is in the top ten clones.

From its cysteine to its phenylalanine, the CDR3 spans 13 amino acids. Only the CDR3 DNA is retained, 39 bases long and in frame from the first base. V and J are truncated by 1 base and 1 base respectively, leaving an intervening sequence of 6 bases. CDR1 SGHKS and CDR2 YYEKEE are derived from the germline V gene (reference sequence). The receptor chain draws on TRBV5-5 and TRBJ2-7, with no reliable assignment of the D segment. Source: peripheral blood, taken 28 days after the second AZD1222 dose. The sequence was obtained from an adult who received the AZD1222 COVID-19 vaccine. At the DNA level, the sequence is TGTGCCAGCAGCTTGCGGCCGTCCTACGAGCAGTACTTC. The encoded protein is CASSLRPSYEQYF.